These T cell receptor beta chains were read from a single sample in a study of T cell responses to AZD1222 COVID-19 vaccine. Here immunoSEQ multiplex PCR was the method, and the copy in TCRdb shows in-frame clones only, minus some. This table holds approximately 98,000 clones, about 82% found once. The sample was peripheral blood, taken on day 0 of AZD1222 vaccination. Receptor source: an adult in good health. CDR3s include the opening cysteine and the closing phenylalanine or tryptophan. The D gene is left open where the match is weak. Rows may omit the clone size; those that give it use once, few, many or a size class.

D gene: NA
J gene: TRBJ2-3
V gene: TRBV6-5
clone size: NA
CDR3 protein: CASGSGLGVGQYF
CDR3 DNA: TGTGCCAGCGGAAGTGGTTTGGGGGTAGGGCAGTATTTT

D gene: NA
J gene: TRBJ2-1
V gene: TRBV4-2
clone size: NA
CDR3 protein: CASSHPGGGVTYNEQFF
CDR3 DNA: TGTGCCAGCAGCCACCCAGGCGGCGGAGTCACCTACAATGAGCAGTTCTTC

D gene: NA
J gene: TRBJ1-5
V gene: TRBV18
clone size: few
CDR3 protein: CASSPGFLDQPQHF
CDR3 DNA: TGTGCCAGCTCACCCGGATTTCTCGATCAGCCCCAGCATTTT

D gene: NA
J gene: TRBJ1-2
V gene: TRBV9
clone size: few
CDR3 protein: CASSLQGVPNYGYTF
CDR3 DNA: TGTGCCAGCAGCCTCCAGGGCGTTCCGAACTATGGCTACACCTTC

D gene: TRBD1
J gene: TRBJ2-7
V gene: TRBV5-8
clone size: NA
CDR3 protein: CASSLRQGSHEQYF
CDR3 DNA: TGTGCCAGCAGCTTGAGACAGGGGAGCCACGAGCAGTACTTC

D gene: NA
J gene: TRBJ1-6
V gene: TRBV7-2
clone size: NA
CDR3 protein: CASSLASASNSPLHF
CDR3 DNA: TGTGCCAGCAGCTTAGCCTCAGCCTCTAATTCACCCCTCCACTTT

D gene: TRBD2
J gene: TRBJ2-5
V gene: TRBV27
clone size: NA
CDR3 protein: CASSSAGAAQETQYF
CDR3 DNA: TGTGCCAGCAGTTCAGCGGGGGCTGCCCAAGAGACCCAGTACTTC

D gene: NA
J gene: TRBJ1-6
V gene: TRBV6-5
clone size: NA
CDR3 protein: CASSYGRDGHSPLHF
CDR3 DNA: TGTGCCAGCAGTTATGGCCGGGACGGACATTCACCCCTCCACTTT

D gene: TRBD1
J gene: TRBJ2-7
V gene: TRBV7-9
clone size: NA
CDR3 protein: CASSLPTGGTYEQYF
CDR3 DNA: TGTGCCAGCAGCCTACCGACAGGGGGCACCTACGAGCAGTACTTC

D gene: NA
J gene: TRBJ1-1
V gene: TRBV7-9
clone size: NA
CDR3 protein: CASIVQGGNTEAFF
CDR3 DNA: TGTGCCAGCATCGTACAGGGCGGGAACACTGAAGCTTTCTTT

D gene: NA
J gene: TRBJ1-1
V gene: TRBV13
clone size: NA
CDR3 protein: CASRAPTEAFF
CDR3 DNA: TGTGCCAGCAGGGCGCCCACTGAAGCTTTCTTT

D gene: NA
J gene: TRBJ1-1
V gene: TRBV2
clone size: NA
CDR3 protein: CASSRYGTDTEAFF
CDR3 DNA: TGTGCCAGCAGCCGATATGGGACGGACACTGAAGCTTTCTTT

D gene: NA
J gene: TRBJ2-1
V gene: TRBV3-1/TRBV3-2
clone size: once
CDR3 protein: CASSQEGTLNEQFF
CDR3 DNA: TGTGCCAGCAGCCAAGAGGGGACCCTCAATGAGCAGTTCTTC

D gene: TRBD1
J gene: TRBJ1-1
V gene: TRBV4-1
clone size: NA
CDR3 protein: CASSQSTGGSFGAEAFF
CDR3 DNA: TGCGCCAGCAGCCAATCAACAGGGGGATCTTTTGGGGCTGAAGCTTTCTTT

D gene: NA
J gene: TRBJ1-2
V gene: TRBV20-1
clone size: NA
CDR3 protein: CSAPGARYTF
CDR3 DNA: TGCAGTGCCCCAGGGGCACGCTACACCTTC

D gene: NA
J gene: TRBJ2-5
V gene: TRBV5-1
clone size: NA
CDR3 protein: CASSFQGGGETQYF
CDR3 DNA: TGCGCCAGCAGCTTCCAGGGTGGAGGCGAGACCCAGTACTTC

D gene: TRBD2
J gene: TRBJ2-7
V gene: TRBV7-2
clone size: NA
CDR3 protein: CASSLASGALTYEQYF
CDR3 DNA: TGTGCCAGCAGCTTAGCTAGCGGGGCGCTAACCTACGAGCAGTACTTC

D gene: NA
J gene: TRBJ1-3
V gene: TRBV4-1
clone size: NA
CDR3 protein: CASSQGRGGKSSGNTIYF
CDR3 DNA: TGCGCCAGCAGCCAAGGTCGGGGAGGGAAGAGCTCTGGAAACACCATATATTTT

D gene: NA
J gene: TRBJ2-4
V gene: TRBV21-1
clone size: NA
CDR3 protein: CASSNERVGAKNIQYF
CDR3 DNA: TGTGCCAGCAGCAATGAAAGGGTGGGGGCCAAAAACATTCAGTACTTC

D gene: NA
J gene: TRBJ2-7
V gene: TRBV7-9
clone size: NA
CDR3 protein: CASSGRDGAYEQYF
CDR3 DNA: TGTGCCAGCAGCGGGCGGGACGGAGCCTACGAGCAGTACTTC

D gene: NA
J gene: TRBJ1-5
V gene: TRBV19
clone size: NA
CDR3 protein: CASTTIGPGGQNQPQHF
CDR3 DNA: TGTGCCAGTACCACAATCGGACCGGGGGGCCAAAATCAGCCCCAGCATTTT

D gene: NA
J gene: TRBJ1-2
V gene: TRBV6-5
clone size: NA
CDR3 protein: CASSYGWQGRGYTF
CDR3 DNA: TGTGCCAGCAGTTACGGTTGGCAGGGCCGGGGCTACACCTTC

D gene: TRBD2
J gene: TRBJ2-1
V gene: TRBV28
clone size: NA
CDR3 protein: CASRLSGGPYNEQFF
CDR3 DNA: TGTGCCAGCAGACTAAGCGGGGGGCCCTACAATGAGCAGTTCTTC

D gene: TRBD1
J gene: TRBJ1-2
V gene: TRBV6-5
clone size: NA
CDR3 protein: CASSSYRGSFDGYTF
CDR3 DNA: TGTGCCAGCAGTTCTTACAGGGGTTCGTTTGATGGCTACACCTTC

D gene: NA
J gene: TRBJ1-3
V gene: TRBV18
clone size: NA
CDR3 protein: CASSPWQEGNTIYF
CDR3 DNA: TGTGCCAGCTCACCATGGCAGGAAGGAAACACCATATATTTT

D gene: TRBD2
J gene: TRBJ2-3
V gene: TRBV5-1
clone size: NA
CDR3 protein: CASSLQGLAGVTDTQYF
CDR3 DNA: TGCGCCAGCAGCTTGCAAGGTCTAGCGGGGGTGACAGATACGCAGTATTTT

D gene: TRBD1
J gene: TRBJ1-6
V gene: TRBV7-8
clone size: NA
CDR3 protein: CASSSRRQGASSPLHF
CDR3 DNA: TGTGCCAGCAGCTCCAGACGACAGGGGGCGAGTTCACCCCTCCACTTT

D gene: NA
J gene: TRBJ1-3
V gene: TRBV30
clone size: NA
CDR3 protein: CAWSVRTPLGVGGNTIYF
CDR3 DNA: TGTGCCTGGAGTGTACGGACCCCGTTGGGCGTCGGAGGAAACACCATATATTTT

D gene: NA
J gene: TRBJ2-3
V gene: TRBV5-4
clone size: NA
CDR3 protein: CASSFTQAGTDTQYF
CDR3 DNA: TGTGCCAGCAGCTTCACCCAGGCTGGCACAGATACGCAGTATTTT

D gene: NA
J gene: TRBJ1-6
V gene: TRBV7-2
clone size: NA
CDR3 protein: CASSLHLGQNSPLHF
CDR3 DNA: TGTGCCAGCAGCTTACACCTCGGACAGAATTCACCCCTCCACTTT

D gene: NA
J gene: TRBJ1-6
V gene: TRBV5-6
clone size: NA
CDR3 protein: CASSLKGRGNSPLHF
CDR3 DNA: TGTGCCAGCAGCTTGAAGGGCCGGGGGAATTCACCCCTCCACTTT

D gene: TRBD1
J gene: TRBJ1-2
V gene: TRBV15
clone size: NA
CDR3 protein: CATSLRALGQLLNYGYTF
CDR3 DNA: TGTGCCACCAGCCTACGGGCCCTGGGACAGCTCCTCAACTATGGCTACACCTTC

D gene: TRBD1
J gene: TRBJ2-7
V gene: TRBV6-2/TRBV6-3
clone size: NA
CDR3 protein: CASSYEDRGYYEQYF
CDR3 DNA: TGTGCCAGCAGTTATGAGGACAGGGGGTACTACGAGCAGTACTTC

D gene: TRBD1
J gene: TRBJ1-6
V gene: TRBV30
clone size: NA
CDR3 protein: CACKDRLAPLHF
CDR3 DNA: TGTGCCTGCAAGGACAGGTTGGCACCCCTCCACTTT

D gene: NA
J gene: TRBJ1-2
V gene: TRBV5-5
clone size: NA
CDR3 protein: CASSPRTAPSANYGYTF
CDR3 DNA: TGTGCCAGCAGCCCACGGACAGCTCCCTCAGCTAACTATGGCTACACCTTC

D gene: NA
J gene: TRBJ2-7
V gene: TRBV19
clone size: NA
CDR3 protein: CASSGQSLTYEQYF
CDR3 DNA: TGTGCCAGTAGTGGACAGTCGCTAACCTACGAGCAGTACTTC

D gene: NA
J gene: TRBJ1-1
V gene: TRBV28
clone size: NA
CDR3 protein: CASSLVRWQDGEAFF
CDR3 DNA: TGTGCCAGCAGTTTAGTCAGGTGGCAGGATGGTGAAGCTTTCTTT

D gene: NA
J gene: TRBJ1-1
V gene: TRBV7-9
clone size: NA
CDR3 protein: CASSLEPNTEAFF
CDR3 DNA: TGTGCCAGCAGCTTAGAACCGAACACTGAAGCTTTCTTT

D gene: NA
J gene: TRBJ1-4
V gene: TRBV4-3
clone size: NA
CDR3 protein: CASSQEGLWSEKLFF
CDR3 DNA: TGCGCCAGCAGCCAAGAGGGACTTTGGAGTGAAAAACTGTTTTTT

D gene: TRBD2
J gene: TRBJ2-2
V gene: TRBV6-5
clone size: NA
CDR3 protein: CASRGGRGAGELFF
CDR3 DNA: TGTGCCAGTAGAGGAGGACGGGGGGCCGGGGAGCTGTTTTTT

D gene: NA
J gene: TRBJ2-2
V gene: TRBV5-1
clone size: NA
CDR3 protein: CASSSPSTVTTGELFF
CDR3 DNA: TGCGCCAGCAGCTCTCCCTCGACTGTTACTACCGGGGAGCTGTTTTTT

D gene: NA
J gene: TRBJ1-1
V gene: TRBV29-1
clone size: NA
CDR3 protein: CSVIRTNEAFF
CDR3 DNA: TGCAGCGTTATCAGGACCAATGAAGCTTTCTTT

D gene: NA
J gene: TRBJ1-1
V gene: TRBV28
clone size: NA
CDR3 protein: CASSSLTSEAFF
CDR3 DNA: TGTGCCAGCAGCTCCCTCACTAGCGAAGCTTTCTTT

D gene: NA
J gene: TRBJ2-2
V gene: TRBV3-1/TRBV3-2
clone size: NA
CDR3 protein: CASSRARSNTGELFF
CDR3 DNA: TGTGCCAGCAGCCGGGCTAGGTCGAACACCGGGGAGCTGTTTTTT

D gene: TRBD1
J gene: TRBJ2-1
V gene: TRBV14
clone size: NA
CDR3 protein: CASSQGDRTIYNEQFF
CDR3 DNA: TGTGCCAGCAGCCAGGGGGACAGAACAATCTACAATGAGCAGTTCTTC

D gene: NA
J gene: TRBJ1-5
V gene: TRBV19
clone size: NA
CDR3 protein: CASTPRRNQPQHF
CDR3 DNA: TGTGCCAGTACCCCCAGGCGTAATCAGCCCCAGCATTTT

D gene: NA
J gene: TRBJ1-5
V gene: TRBV25-1
clone size: NA
CDR3 protein: CASSDPGQPQHF
CDR3 DNA: TGTGCCAGCAGTGATCCCGGTCAGCCCCAGCATTTT

D gene: NA
J gene: TRBJ2-7
V gene: TRBV5-6
clone size: NA
CDR3 protein: CASSLSDEQYF
CDR3 DNA: TGTGCCAGCAGCTTAAGCGACGAGCAGTACTTC

D gene: NA
J gene: TRBJ1-2
V gene: TRBV19
clone size: NA
CDR3 protein: CASSIARAINYGYTF
CDR3 DNA: TGTGCCAGTAGTATAGCCCGAGCGATTAACTATGGCTACACCTTC

D gene: TRBD2
J gene: TRBJ2-3
V gene: TRBV4-1
clone size: once
CDR3 protein: CASSPRTSGGADTQYF
CDR3 DNA: TGCGCCAGCAGCCCGAGGACTAGCGGGGGGGCAGATACGCAGTATTTT

D gene: NA
J gene: TRBJ1-6
V gene: TRBV5-4
clone size: NA
CDR3 protein: CASSLEGGGSPLHF
CDR3 DNA: TGTGCCAGCAGCTTGGAAGGGGGAGGTTCACCCCTCCACTTT